The 10 T cell receptor beta chains in this list originate from one sample, sequenced in a study of T cells expressing NK-cell markers. After re-calling the 5' RACE reads, TCRdb lists one entry per CDR3 protein, DNA absent. In all, the sample yields under 500,000 distinct CDR3 sequences. The sample taken for sequencing was blood T cells: a sorted CD56 or NKG2C T cell subset, CD4+ or CD8+ T cells, or bulk PBMC T cells (not recorded which). The receptors stem from a woman between 18 and 69 years old in good health.

J is TRBJ2-1 and V is TRBV18. The CDR3 runs to 15 residues. The germline V gene encodes CDR1 KGHSH and CDR2 LQKENI. The CDR3 is CASSPGRGSYNEQFF. The whole variable domain, filled in from reference TRBV18 and TRBJ2-1, reads NAGVMQNPRHLVRRRGQEARLRCSPMKGHSHVYWYRQLPEEGLKFMVYLQKENIIDESGMPKERFSAEFPKEGPSILRIQQVVRGDSAAYFCASSPGRGSYNEQFFGPGTRLTVL.

The chain is built from TRBV7-6 and TRBJ1-1. CDR1 is SGHVS and CDR2 is FNYEAQ in the germline V gene. The CDR3 length is 13 residues. CDR3 in amino acids: CASTNGGNTEAFF.

The chain recombines TRBV20-1 with TRBJ2-1; TCRdb names TRBD2, which stays unverified in the absence of DNA. The germline CDR1 and CDR2 sequences are DFQATT and SNEGSKA (reference sequence). This CDR3 spans 13 amino acids. The CDR3 spells CSASYSGNNEQFF.

The V and J genes are TRBV6-5 and TRBJ2-2; the D call from TCRdb, TRBD1, cannot be confirmed without DNA. The germline V gene has CDR1 MNHEY and CDR2 SVGAGI. The CDR3 is made up of 13 amino acids. CDR3 residues: CASSYGGTGELFF.

The chain is built from TRBV20-1 and TRBJ2-1; the TCRdb D gene call, TRBD2, has no DNA to confirm it. The CDR3 runs to 15 residues. CDR1 DFQATT and CDR2 SNEGSKA come from the germline V gene (reference sequence). The CDR3 loop reads CSASRLAGAGNEQFF.

The gene calls are TRBV5-1 and TRBJ2-1; TCRdb indicates TRBD2, and absent DNA this call remains unverified. The CDR3 contains 13 residues. Looked up from germline, CDR1 is SGHRS and CDR2 is YFSETQ. The CDR3: CASSSAGVGEQFF. The entire variable domain, with the rest obtained from reference TRBV5-1 and TRBJ2-1, is as follows: KAGVTQTPRYLIKTRGQQVTLSCSPISGHRSVSWYQQTPGQGLQFLFEYFSETQRNKGNFPGRFSGRQFSNSRSEMNVSTLELGDSALYLCASSSAGVGEQFFGPGTRLTVL.

The J gene is TRBJ2-5, the V gene TRBV12-3 or TRBV12-4; the TCRdb D gene call, TRBD1, has no DNA to confirm it. This CDR3 has 15 amino acids. CDR3: CASRGTGVGWETQYF.

This chain links TRBV14 with TRBJ2-5; checking the TCRdb D call of TRBD2 is not possible without DNA. The germline V gene encodes CDR1 SGHDN and CDR2 FVKESK. The CDR3 consists of 14 residues. This CDR3 reads CASTRDSGQETQYF.

The chain combines TRBV20-1 with TRBJ2-1. Germline CDR1 is DFQATT and CDR2 is SNEGSKA (reference sequence). The CDR3 totals 11 residues. CDR3 sequence reads: CSATGNNEQFF.

The chain is built from TRBV20-1 and TRBJ2-6; TCRdb's D call, TRBD1, is unchecked because there is no DNA. There are 18 residues in the CDR3. In germline, CDR1 is DFQATT, CDR2 SNEGSKA (reference sequence). This CDR3 reads CSALSDRGRIAGANVLTF.